This T cell receptor (beta chain) was observed in a study of control samples from healthy donors and cancer patients. Germline CDR1 and CDR2: MNHNY and SVGAGI (reference sequence). V was shortened by 0 bases and J by 11 bases, with 14 bases between the two germline ends. The CDR3 has 14 amino acids. TCRdb keeps only in-frame clones here, not all; method: immunoSEQ multiplex PCR. The data hold 110,000 to 150,000 clones, with over 85% observed a single time. The sequence came from a man aged 25-40 years in good health. Material for sequencing was blood. This chain links TRBV6-6 with TRBJ1-5; D gene unclear. CDR3 region: CASSYSIPPSAQHF. The CDR3 nucleotides read TGTGCCAGCAGTTACTCGATACCTCCGTCAGCCCAGCATTTT.